These T cell receptor beta chains were read from a single sample in a study of beta chain features in type 1 diabetes. Assay: immunoSEQ multiplex PCR; the TCRdb copy retains only in-frame clones and omits some. The sample yields around 160,000 clones, approximately 9.1% seen once. The sample comprised central memory CD4+ T cells from blood. The receptors originated from a young woman with type 1 diabetes. Both conserved end residues are part of each CDR3. A D gene is named only where the DNA matches it firmly. Some rows have no size entry. The others give once, few or many, or a class for an expanded clone.

D gene	V gene	J gene	clone size	CDR3 protein	CDR3 DNA
NA	TRBV28	TRBJ2-4	few	CASSPPGAEGNIQYF	TGTGCCAGCAGTCCCCCCGGGGCGGAGGGGAACATTCAGTACTTC
NA	TRBV29-1	TRBJ1-1	few	CSVEVGGWDTEAFF	TGCAGCGTTGAGGTGGGGGGGTGGGACACTGAAGCTTTCTTT
TRBD1	TRBV5-1	TRBJ2-7	NA	CASSPGGQGVIAYF	TGCGCCAGCAGCCCCGGGGGACAGGGGGTAATTGCGTACTTC
NA	TRBV7-8	TRBJ2-5	NA	CASSLGGGRETQYF	TGTGCCAGCAGCTTAGGAGGCGGTCGTGAGACCCAGTACTTC
TRBD2	TRBV19	TRBJ2-1	NA	CASSIPAGGPGEQFF	TGTGCCAGTAGTATCCCTGCGGGAGGGCCCGGTGAGCAGTTCTTC
TRBD2	TRBV5-1	TRBJ2-5	NA	CASSSGLAGGEGETQYF	TGCGCCAGCAGCTCCGGACTAGCGGGGGGCGAGGGGGAGACCCAGTACTTC
NA	TRBV5-1	TRBJ2-2	NA	CASSPMTGNTGELFF	TGCGCCAGCAGCCCGATGACAGGGAACACCGGGGAGCTGTTTTTT
NA	TRBV7-9	TRBJ1-2	NA	CASSTHGYTF	TGTGCCAGCAGCACTCATGGCTACACCTTC
NA	TRBV7-3	TRBJ2-1	NA	CASSPGSLENEQFF	TGTGCCAGCAGCCCGGGTAGCCTAGAGAATGAGCAGTTCTTC
NA	TRBV7-2	TRBJ2-1	NA	CASSSGTPGYWQFF	TGTGCCAGCAGCTCTGGGACTCCCGGGTATTGGCAGTTCTTC
NA	TRBV29-1	TRBJ2-1	few	CSVEDLSGVNEQFF	TGCAGCGTTGAAGATTTATCGGGGGTGAATGAGCAGTTCTTC
TRBD2	TRBV10-3	TRBJ2-1	few	CAIDSGREGNEQFF	TGTGCCATCGACAGCGGGAGAGAGGGCAATGAGCAGTTCTTC
TRBD1	TRBV9	TRBJ1-2	few	CASSAQGAGYGYTF	TGTGCCAGCAGCGCCCAGGGGGCGGGGTATGGCTACACCTTC
NA	TRBV19	TRBJ1-1	few	CASSEGSEVWPEAFF	TGTGCCAGTAGTGAAGGCTCTGAGGTTTGGCCTGAAGCTTTCTTT
TRBD2	TRBV4-1	TRBJ2-3	NA	CASSQDSGRADGDTQYF	TGCGCCAGCAGCCAAGATAGCGGGAGGGCCGACGGGGATACGCAGTATTTT
NA	TRBV5-4	TRBJ2-3	many	CASSLQALSTDTQYF	TGTGCCAGCAGCTTGCAAGCGCTTAGCACAGATACGCAGTATTTT
TRBD2	TRBV30	TRBJ2-1	NA	CAWRLAGTYVQFF	TGTGCCTGGAGACTAGCGGGTACATACGTGCAGTTCTTC
NA	TRBV11-2	TRBJ2-2	NA	CASSLIVGDTGELFF	TGTGCCAGCAGCTTAATCGTAGGGGACACCGGGGAGCTGTTTTTT
TRBD1	TRBV19	TRBJ2-7	NA	CASSNRDRGRDEQYF	TGTGCCAGTAGTAACCGGGACAGGGGGCGGGACGAGCAGTACTTC
NA	TRBV2	TRBJ2-7	NA	CASEIGVGGKQYF	TGTGCCAGCGAGATCGGGGTGGGCGGGAAGCAGTACTTC
TRBD1	TRBV18	TRBJ1-4	many	CASSPDRDREEKLFF	TGTGCCAGCTCACCTGACAGGGATCGAGAGGAAAAACTGTTTTTT
NA	TRBV6-4	TRBJ2-2	NA	CASSSQGSGELFF	TGTGCCAGCAGTTCACAGGGTTCCGGGGAGCTGTTTTTT
TRBD1	TRBV9	TRBJ2-7	NA	CASSPRGQGADYEQYF	TGTGCCAGCAGCCCTCGGGGACAGGGGGCTGACTACGAGCAGTACTTC
TRBD2	TRBV27	TRBJ2-7	NA	CASSLSRGAGYEQYF	TGTGCCAGCAGTTTATCGCGGGGGGCCGGGTACGAGCAGTACTTC
NA	TRBV28	TRBJ1-1	NA	CASRQGRYTEAFF	TGTGCCAGCAGGCAAGGGAGGTACACTGAAGCTTTCTTT
NA	TRBV30	TRBJ1-4	NA	CAWSSRAGEKLFF	TGTGCCTGGAGTTCTCGTGCGGGAGAAAAACTGTTTTTT
TRBD1	TRBV19	TRBJ2-5	NA	CASSIVGDRETQYF	TGTGCCAGTAGTATAGTTGGGGACAGGGAGACCCAGTACTTC
TRBD1	TRBV5-1	TRBJ2-7	NA	CASSQGQGTYEQYF	TGCGCCAGCAGCCAAGGACAGGGAACCTACGAGCAGTACTTC
TRBD2	TRBV5-1	TRBJ2-3	NA	CASSKGLAGGEFTDTQYF	TGCGCCAGCAGCAAGGGACTAGCGGGAGGGGAATTCACAGATACGCAGTATTTT